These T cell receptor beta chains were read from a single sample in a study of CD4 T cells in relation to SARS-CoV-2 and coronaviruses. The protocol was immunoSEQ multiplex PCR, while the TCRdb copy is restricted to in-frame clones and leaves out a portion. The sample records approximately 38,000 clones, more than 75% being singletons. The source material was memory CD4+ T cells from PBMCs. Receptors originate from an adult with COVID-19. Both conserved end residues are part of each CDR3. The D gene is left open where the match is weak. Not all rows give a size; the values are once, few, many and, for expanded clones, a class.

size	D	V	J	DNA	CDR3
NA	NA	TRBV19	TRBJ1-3	TGTGCCAGTAGCCCGGGACAAGTCCTTGACACCATATATTTT	CASSPGQVLDTIYF
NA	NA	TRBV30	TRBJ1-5	TGTGCCTGGAGGGGCTTCCTCCGTCAGCCCCAGCATTTT	CAWRGFLRQPQHF
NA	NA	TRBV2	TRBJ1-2	TGTGCCAGCAGTCGAGGAGGCCACGATTCCTATGGCTACACCTTC	CASSRGGHDSYGYTF
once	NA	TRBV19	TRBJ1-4	TGTGCCAGTAGTTCTCAAGCCCGCGGCGGTTCTAATGAAAAACTGTTTTTT	CASSSQARGGSNEKLFF
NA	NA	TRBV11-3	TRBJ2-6	TGTGCCAGCACATTTGGGGCCAACGTCCTGACTTTC	CASTFGANVLTF
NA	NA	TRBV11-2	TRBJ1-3	TGTGCCAGCAGCCAAACCAAGGGAAACACCATATATTTT	CASSQTKGNTIYF
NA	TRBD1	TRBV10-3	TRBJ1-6	TGTGCCATCAGTGAGTCGACAGGGGCAAAAAATTCACCCCTCCACTTT	CAISESTGAKNSPLHF
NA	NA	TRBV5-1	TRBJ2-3	TGCGCCAGCAGCTCATCCGTCGGGGCGGGAGATACGCAGTATTTT	CASSSSVGAGDTQYF
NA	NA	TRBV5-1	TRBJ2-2	TGCGCCAGCAGCGCGAGGGAACCTGGGGAGCTGTTTTTT	CASSAREPGELFF
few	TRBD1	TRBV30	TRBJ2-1	TGTGCCTGGAGTGTATCCCCCGGACAGGCCTACAATGAGCAGTTCTTC	CAWSVSPGQAYNEQFF
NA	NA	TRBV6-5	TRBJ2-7	TGTGCCAGCAGCTCAGGGATATACGAGCAGTACTTC	CASSSGIYEQYF
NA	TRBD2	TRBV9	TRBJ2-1	TGTGCCAGCAGCGTAGTGGCTAGCGGGGGGGTCAATGAGCAGTTCTTC	CASSVVASGGVNEQFF
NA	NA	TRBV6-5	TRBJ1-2	TGTGCCAGCAGTCCCCTCTCCGGGACATTCTATGGCTACACCTTC	CASSPLSGTFYGYTF
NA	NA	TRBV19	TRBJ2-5	TGTGCCAGTAGTATAGACAGGGGATGGGAGACCCAGTACTTC	CASSIDRGWETQYF
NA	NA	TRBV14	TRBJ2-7	TGTGCCAGCAGCCAAGAGCAGGCCGGGATATGGAAGCAGTACTTC	CASSQEQAGIWKQYF
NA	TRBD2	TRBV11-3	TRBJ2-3	TGTGCCAGCAGCTCCGGACTAGCGGGGGGGGCAGATACGCAGTATTTT	CASSSGLAGGADTQYF
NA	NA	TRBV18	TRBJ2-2	TGTGCCAGCTCACCGACCGGGACCCTAAGCACCGGGGAGCTGTTTTTT	CASSPTGTLSTGELFF
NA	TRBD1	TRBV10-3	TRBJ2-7	TGTGCCATCATGACAGGGGGCTCTCACGAGCAGTACTTC	CAIMTGGSHEQYF
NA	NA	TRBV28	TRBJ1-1	TGTGCCAGCAGTTTAGGGACGGAAGCTTTCTTT	CASSLGTEAFF
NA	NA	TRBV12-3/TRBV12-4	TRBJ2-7	TGTGCCAGCAGTTTACCCGGTGCAGTTCAGTACTTC	CASSLPGAVQYF
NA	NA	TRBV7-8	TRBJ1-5	TGTGCCAGCAGCTTTGTGGGAGATCAGCCCCAGCATTTT	CASSFVGDQPQHF
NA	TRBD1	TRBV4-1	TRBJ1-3	TGCGCCAGCAGCCAAGTAGGGGACAGGGGAAACACCATATATTTT	CASSQVGDRGNTIYF
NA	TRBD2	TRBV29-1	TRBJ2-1	TGCAGCGCGTCACTAGCGGGGGGCGTCCTTTACAATGAGCAGTTCTTC	CSASLAGGVLYNEQFF
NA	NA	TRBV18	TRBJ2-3	TGTGCCAGCTCACCGGTGCAGGGAGGCACAGATACGCAGTATTTT	CASSPVQGGTDTQYF
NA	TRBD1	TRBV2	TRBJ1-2	TGTGCCAGCACCGGCCCTGGGACAGGGGGAATCTATGGCTACACCTTC	CASTGPGTGGIYGYTF
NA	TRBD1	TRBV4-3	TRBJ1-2	TGCGCCAGCAGCCAAGCCCCGGGACAGGTCGGTGGCTACACCTTC	CASSQAPGQVGGYTF
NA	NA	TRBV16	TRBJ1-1	TGTGCCAGCAGCCAATCAACCCGGACTGAAGCTTTCTTT	CASSQSTRTEAFF
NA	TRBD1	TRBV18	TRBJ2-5	TGTGCCAGCTCATCAGGACAGGGAGGTCGGGAGACCCAGTACTTC	CASSSGQGGRETQYF
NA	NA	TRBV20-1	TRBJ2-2	TGCAGTGCTAGTTTGGGGGGAAGGGTCGGGGAGCTGTTTTTT	CSASLGGRVGELFF
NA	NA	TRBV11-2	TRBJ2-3	TGTGCCAGCAGCTTAGGCAGTTCGAGCACAGATACGCAGTATTTT	CASSLGSSSTDTQYF
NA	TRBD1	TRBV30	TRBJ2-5	TGTGCCTGGAGTTCGGACAGGGGAACACGAGAGACCCAGTACTTC	CAWSSDRGTRETQYF
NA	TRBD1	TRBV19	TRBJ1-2	TGTGCCAGTACCCCCAGGGACAGGGATGGCTACACCTTC	CASTPRDRDGYTF
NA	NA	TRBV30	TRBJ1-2	TGTGCCTGGAGCCCCTTTAGCGGCTACACCTTC	CAWSPFSGYTF
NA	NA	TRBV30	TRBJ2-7	TGTGCCTGGCCTCCTTGGGGGGGCCCCACCTACGAGCAGTACTTC	CAWPPWGGPTYEQYF
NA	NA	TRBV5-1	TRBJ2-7	TGCGCCAGCAAGGCTGGCTCCTACGAGCAGTACTTC	CASKAGSYEQYF
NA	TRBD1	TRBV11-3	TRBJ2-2	TGTGCCAGCAGCTCTGTACAGGGGGCTAAGAGGGAGCTGTTTTTT	CASSSVQGAKRELFF
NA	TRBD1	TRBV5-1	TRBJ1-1	TGCGCCAGCAGCTCAGGACAGGGACGGACTGAAGCTTTCTTT	CASSSGQGRTEAFF
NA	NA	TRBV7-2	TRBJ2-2	TGTGCCAGCAGCTTTAGGGCTAACACCGGGGAGCTGTTTTTT	CASSFRANTGELFF
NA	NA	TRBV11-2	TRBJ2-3	TGTGCCAGCAGCTTATTTCTCACAGATACGCAGTATTTT	CASSLFLTDTQYF
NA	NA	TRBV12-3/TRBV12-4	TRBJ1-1	TGTGCCAGCACCCTAATGGGCACTGAAGCTTTCTTT	CASTLMGTEAFF
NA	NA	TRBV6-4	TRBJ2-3	TGTGCCAGCAGCTCAAGGGATACGCAGTATTTT	CASSSRDTQYF